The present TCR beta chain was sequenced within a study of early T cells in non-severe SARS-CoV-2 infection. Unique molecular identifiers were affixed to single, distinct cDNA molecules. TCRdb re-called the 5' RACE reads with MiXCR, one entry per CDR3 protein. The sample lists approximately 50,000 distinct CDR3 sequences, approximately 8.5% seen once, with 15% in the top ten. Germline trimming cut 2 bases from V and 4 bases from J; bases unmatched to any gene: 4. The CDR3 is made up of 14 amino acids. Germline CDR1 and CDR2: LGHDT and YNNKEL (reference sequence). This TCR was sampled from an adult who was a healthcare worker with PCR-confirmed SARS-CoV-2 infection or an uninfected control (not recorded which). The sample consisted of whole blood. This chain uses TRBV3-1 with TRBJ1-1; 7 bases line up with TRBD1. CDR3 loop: CASSQTRQGTEAFF. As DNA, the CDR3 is TGTGCCAGCAGCCAAACCCGACAGGGCACTGAAGCTTTCTTT.